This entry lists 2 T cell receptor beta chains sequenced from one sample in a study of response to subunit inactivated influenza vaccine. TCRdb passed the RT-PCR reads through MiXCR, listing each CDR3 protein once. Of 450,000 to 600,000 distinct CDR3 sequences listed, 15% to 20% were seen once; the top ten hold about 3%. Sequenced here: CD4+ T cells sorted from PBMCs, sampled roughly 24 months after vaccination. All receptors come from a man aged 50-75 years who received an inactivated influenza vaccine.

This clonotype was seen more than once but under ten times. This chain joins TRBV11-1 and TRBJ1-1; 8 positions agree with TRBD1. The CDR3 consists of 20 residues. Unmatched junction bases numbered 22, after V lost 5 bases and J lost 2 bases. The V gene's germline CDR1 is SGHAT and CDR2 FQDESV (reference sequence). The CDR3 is CASSSKTGVGVFILNTEAFF. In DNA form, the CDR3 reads TGTGCCAGCAGCAGCAAGACAGGGGTCGGCGTCTTTATTCTAAACACTGAAGCTTTCTTT.

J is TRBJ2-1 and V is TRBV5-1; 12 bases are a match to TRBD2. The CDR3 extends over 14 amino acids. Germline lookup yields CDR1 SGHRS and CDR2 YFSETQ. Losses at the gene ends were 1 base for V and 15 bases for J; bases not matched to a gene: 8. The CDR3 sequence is CASSLFLAGGRRFF. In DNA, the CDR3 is TGCGCCAGCAGCTTGTTTCTAGCGGGAGGGCGTCGGTTCTTC.